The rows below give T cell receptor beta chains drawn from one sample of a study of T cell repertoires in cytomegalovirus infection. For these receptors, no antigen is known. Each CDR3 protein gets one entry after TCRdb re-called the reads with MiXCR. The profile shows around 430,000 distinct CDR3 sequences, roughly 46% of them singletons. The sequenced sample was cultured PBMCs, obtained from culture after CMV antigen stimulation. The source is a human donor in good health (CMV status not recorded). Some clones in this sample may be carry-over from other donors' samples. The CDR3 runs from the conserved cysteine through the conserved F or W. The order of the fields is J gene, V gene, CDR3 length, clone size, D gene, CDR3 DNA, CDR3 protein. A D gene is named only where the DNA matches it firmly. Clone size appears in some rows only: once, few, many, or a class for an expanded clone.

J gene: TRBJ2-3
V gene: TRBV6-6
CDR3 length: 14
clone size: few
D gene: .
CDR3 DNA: TGTGCCAACGGGGTCGGGCCTAGCACAGATACGCAGTATTTT
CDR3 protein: CANGVGPSTDTQYF

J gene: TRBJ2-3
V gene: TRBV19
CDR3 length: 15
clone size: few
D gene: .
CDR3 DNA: TGTGCCACCCAGTACCGGGACACCCGCACAGATACGCAGTATTTT
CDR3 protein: CATQYRDTRTDTQYF

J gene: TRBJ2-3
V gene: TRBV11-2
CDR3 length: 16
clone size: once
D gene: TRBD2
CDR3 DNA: TGTGCCAGCAGCTTAGGGGGCGGGAGTTTTGCAGATACGCAGTATTTT
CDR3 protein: CASSLGGGSFADTQYF

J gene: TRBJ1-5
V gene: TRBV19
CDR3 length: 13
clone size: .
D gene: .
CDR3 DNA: TGTGCCAGTAGCTCCACCCCTATTGAGCCCCAGCATTTT
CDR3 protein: CASSSTPIEPQHF

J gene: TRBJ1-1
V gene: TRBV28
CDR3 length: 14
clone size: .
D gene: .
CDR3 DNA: TGTGCCAGCAAAATCGGGGGCAATACCAAGGAAGCTTTCTTT
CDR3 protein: CASKIGGNTKEAFF

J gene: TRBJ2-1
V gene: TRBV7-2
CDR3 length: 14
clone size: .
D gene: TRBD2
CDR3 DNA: TGTGCCAGCAGACGGAGCGGGAGGGACAATGAGCAGTTCTTC
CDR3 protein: CASRRSGRDNEQFF

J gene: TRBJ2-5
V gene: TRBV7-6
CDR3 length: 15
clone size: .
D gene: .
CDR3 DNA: TGTGCCAGCAGCCTAGGATGGGTACCCCAAGAGACCCAGTACTTC
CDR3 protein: CASSLGWVPQETQYF

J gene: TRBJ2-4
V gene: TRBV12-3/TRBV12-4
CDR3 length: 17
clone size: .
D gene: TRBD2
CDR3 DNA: TGTGCCAGCAGTTTTTTAATAGGGCTAGCGGGAGGGGCCATTCAGTACTTC
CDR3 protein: CASSFLIGLAGGAIQYF

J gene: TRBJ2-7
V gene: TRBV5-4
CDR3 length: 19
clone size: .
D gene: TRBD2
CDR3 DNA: TGTGCCAGCAGCAATAGAGGGGGTAGCGGGATCTTTCTCCTCTACGAGCAGTACTTC
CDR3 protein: CASSNRGGSGIFLLYEQYF

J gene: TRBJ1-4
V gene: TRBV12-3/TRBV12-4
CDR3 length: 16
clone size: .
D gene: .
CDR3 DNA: TGTGCCAGCAAACTAGAGCGGGCAGGGAGAAATGAAAAACTGTTTTTT
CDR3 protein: CASKLERAGRNEKLFF

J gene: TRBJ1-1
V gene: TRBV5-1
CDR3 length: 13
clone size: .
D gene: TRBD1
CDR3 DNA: TGCGCCAGCAGCTGGGAGACAGGGCAAGCGGCTTTCTTT
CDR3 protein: CASSWETGQAAFF

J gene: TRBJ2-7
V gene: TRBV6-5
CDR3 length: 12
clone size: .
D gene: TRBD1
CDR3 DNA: TGTGCCAGCAGTGGGGACAGGGACGAGCAGTACTTC
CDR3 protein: CASSGDRDEQYF

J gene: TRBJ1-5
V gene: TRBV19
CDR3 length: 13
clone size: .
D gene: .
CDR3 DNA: TGTGCCAGTAGTATACAACCGGATCAGCCCCAGCATTTT
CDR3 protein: CASSIQPDQPQHF

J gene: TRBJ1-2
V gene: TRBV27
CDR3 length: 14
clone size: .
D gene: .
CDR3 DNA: TGTGCCAGCAGGCGTCAGGGTGAGGGGTATGGCTACACCTTC
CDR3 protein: CASRRQGEGYGYTF

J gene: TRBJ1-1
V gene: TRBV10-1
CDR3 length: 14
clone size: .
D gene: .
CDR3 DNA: TGCGCCAGCAGTGCAGGGTCGCGGAACACTGAAGCTTTCTTT
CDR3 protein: CASSAGSRNTEAFF

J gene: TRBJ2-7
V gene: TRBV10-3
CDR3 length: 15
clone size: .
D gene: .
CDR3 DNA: TGTGCCATCAGTGAGTCGACCGTGAAGACCTACGAGCAGTACTTC
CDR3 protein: CAISESTVKTYEQYF

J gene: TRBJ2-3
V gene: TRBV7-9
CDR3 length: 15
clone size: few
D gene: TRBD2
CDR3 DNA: TGTGCCAGCAGCCAAGGGGAGCGGGAGTGGAATACGCAGTATTTT
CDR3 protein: CASSQGEREWNTQYF

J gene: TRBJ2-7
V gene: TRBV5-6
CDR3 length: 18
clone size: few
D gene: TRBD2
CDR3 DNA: TGTGCCAGCAGCTTGGTTCCTAGCGGGAGGACCAGCTCCTACGAGCAGTACTTC
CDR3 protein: CASSLVPSGRTSSYEQYF

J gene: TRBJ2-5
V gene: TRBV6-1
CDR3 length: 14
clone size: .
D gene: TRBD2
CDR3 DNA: TGTGCCAGCAGTGGTGGCGGGGGAACAGAGACCCAGTACTTC
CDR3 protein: CASSGGGGTETQYF

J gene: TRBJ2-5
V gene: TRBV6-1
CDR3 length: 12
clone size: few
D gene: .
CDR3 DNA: TGTGCCAGCAGTACGGGATACAAGGCCCAGTACTTC
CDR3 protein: CASSTGYKAQYF

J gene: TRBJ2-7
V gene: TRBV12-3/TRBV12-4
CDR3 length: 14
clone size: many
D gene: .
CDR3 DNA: TGTGCCAGCAGTTTTTGGGGGCCAACCTACGAGCAGTACTTC
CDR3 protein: CASSFWGPTYEQYF

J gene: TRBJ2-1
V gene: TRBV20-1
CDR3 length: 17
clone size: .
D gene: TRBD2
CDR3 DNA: TGCAGTGCTAGAGACGGGGTAGCGGGGGGGCCCCCCAATGAGCAGTTCTTC
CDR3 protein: CSARDGVAGGPPNEQFF

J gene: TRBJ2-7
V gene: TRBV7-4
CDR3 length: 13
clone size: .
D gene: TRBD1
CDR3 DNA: TGTGCCAGCAGGACAGGGGACGTCGGCGAGCAGTACTTC
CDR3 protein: CASRTGDVGEQYF

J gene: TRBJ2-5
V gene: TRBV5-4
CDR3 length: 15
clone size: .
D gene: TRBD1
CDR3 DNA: TGTGCCAGCAGCTTGGGACAGGGGGCGAAAGAGACCCAGTACTTC
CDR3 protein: CASSLGQGAKETQYF

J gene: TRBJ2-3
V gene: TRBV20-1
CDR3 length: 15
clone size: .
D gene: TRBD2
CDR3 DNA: TGCAGTGCTAGAATTCCCAGGACTAGTCGAAATACGCAGTATTTT
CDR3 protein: CSARIPRTSRNTQYF

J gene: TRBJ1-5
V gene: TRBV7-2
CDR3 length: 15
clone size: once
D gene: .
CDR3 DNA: TGTGCCAGCAGCTTAGCGTGGCCTAGCAATCAGCCCCAGCATTTT
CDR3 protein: CASSLAWPSNQPQHF

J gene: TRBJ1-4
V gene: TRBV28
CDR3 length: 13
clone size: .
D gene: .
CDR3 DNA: TGTGCCAGCAGCGCAGCAACTAATGAAAAACTGTTTTTT
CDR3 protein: CASSAATNEKLFF

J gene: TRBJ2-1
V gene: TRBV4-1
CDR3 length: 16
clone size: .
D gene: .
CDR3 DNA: TGCGCCAGCAGCCAGGTCGGTATAGACCGAGACAATGAGCAGTTCTTC
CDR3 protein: CASSQVGIDRDNEQFF

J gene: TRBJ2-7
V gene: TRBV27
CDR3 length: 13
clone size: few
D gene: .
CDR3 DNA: TGTGCCAGCACCGGGACGAGCCCCTACGAGCAGTACTTC
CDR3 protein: CASTGTSPYEQYF

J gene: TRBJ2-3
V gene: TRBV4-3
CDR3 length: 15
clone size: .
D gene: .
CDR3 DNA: TGCGCCAGCAGCCAAGATAAGGACACCCAAGATACGCAGTATTTT
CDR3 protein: CASSQDKDTQDTQYF

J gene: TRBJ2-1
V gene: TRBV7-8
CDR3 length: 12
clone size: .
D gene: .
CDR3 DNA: TGTGCCAGCAGCCTATTATCCGGTGAGCAGTTCTTC
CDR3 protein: CASSLLSGEQFF

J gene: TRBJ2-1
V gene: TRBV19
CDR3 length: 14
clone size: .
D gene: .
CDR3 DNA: TGTGCCAGTAGTATCGGAGGGGACTACAATGAGCAGTTCTTC
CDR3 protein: CASSIGGDYNEQFF

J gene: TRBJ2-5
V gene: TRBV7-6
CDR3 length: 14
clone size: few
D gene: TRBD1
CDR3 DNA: TGTGCCAGCAGCTCACGGGACAGGGATGTGACCCAGTACTTC
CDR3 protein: CASSSRDRDVTQYF

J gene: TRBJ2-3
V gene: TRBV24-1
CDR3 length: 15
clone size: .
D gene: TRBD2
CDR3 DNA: TGTGCCACCAGTGACCCGACTAGCAACACAGATACGCAGTATTTT
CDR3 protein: CATSDPTSNTDTQYF

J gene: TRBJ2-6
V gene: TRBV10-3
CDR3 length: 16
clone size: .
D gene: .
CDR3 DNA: TGTGCCATCAGGGTCCGAGGGGACTCTGGGGCCAACGTCCTGACTTTC
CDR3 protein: CAIRVRGDSGANVLTF

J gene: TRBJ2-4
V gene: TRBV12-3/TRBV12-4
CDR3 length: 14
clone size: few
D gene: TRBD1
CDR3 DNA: TGTGCCAGCAGTACGGGACAGGGCAGGAACATTCAGTACTTC
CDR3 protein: CASSTGQGRNIQYF

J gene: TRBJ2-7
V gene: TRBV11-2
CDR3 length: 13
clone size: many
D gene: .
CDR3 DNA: TGTGCCAGCAGCTTTCGCGGATCCTACGAGCAGTACTTC
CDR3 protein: CASSFRGSYEQYF

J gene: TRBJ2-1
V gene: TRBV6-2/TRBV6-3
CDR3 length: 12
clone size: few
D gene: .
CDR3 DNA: TGTGCCAGCGGAGGGGAGTACAATGAGCAGTTCTTC
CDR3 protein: CASGGEYNEQFF

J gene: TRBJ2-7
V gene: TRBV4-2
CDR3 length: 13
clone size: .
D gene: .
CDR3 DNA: TGTGCCAGCAGCCAAGGTAGAGGGATAGAGCAGTACTTC
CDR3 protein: CASSQGRGIEQYF

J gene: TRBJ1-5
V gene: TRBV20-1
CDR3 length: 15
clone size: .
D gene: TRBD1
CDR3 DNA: TGCAGTGCTAGTCCCCCTACAGGGGGCGTTCAGCCCCAGCATTTT
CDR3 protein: CSASPPTGGVQPQHF

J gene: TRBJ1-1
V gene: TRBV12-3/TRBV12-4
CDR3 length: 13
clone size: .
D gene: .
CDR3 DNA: TGTGCCAGCAGCCTACAGGGTCACACTGAAGCTTTCTTT
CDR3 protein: CASSLQGHTEAFF

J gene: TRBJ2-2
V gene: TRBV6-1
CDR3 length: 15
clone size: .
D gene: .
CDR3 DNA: TGTGCCAGCAGATCGGGGGTGAACAACATTGGGGAGCTGTTTTTT
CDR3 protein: CASRSGVNNIGELFF

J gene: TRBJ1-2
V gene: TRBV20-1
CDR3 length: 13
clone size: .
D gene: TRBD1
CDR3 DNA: TGCAGTGCCAAGACAGGGATCTCCTATGGCTACACCTTC
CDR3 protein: CSAKTGISYGYTF

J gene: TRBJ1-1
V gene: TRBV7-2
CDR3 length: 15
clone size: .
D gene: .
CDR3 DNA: TGTGCCAGCAGTCCAGGGTGGGAGTCGAACACTGAAGCTTTCTTT
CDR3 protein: CASSPGWESNTEAFF

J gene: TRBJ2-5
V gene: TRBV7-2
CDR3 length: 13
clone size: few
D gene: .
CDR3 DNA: TGTGCCAGCAGCTTGGGGACCAGAGGGACCCAGTACTTC
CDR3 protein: CASSLGTRGTQYF

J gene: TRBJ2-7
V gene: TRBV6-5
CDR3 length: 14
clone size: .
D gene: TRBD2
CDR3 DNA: TGTGCCAGCAAGAGGCTAGCGGGAATCTACGAGCAGTACTTC
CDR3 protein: CASKRLAGIYEQYF

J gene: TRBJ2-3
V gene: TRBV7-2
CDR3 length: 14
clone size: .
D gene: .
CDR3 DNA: TGTGCCAGCAGCTTGGGGGTTGGGGTAGATACGCAGTATTTT
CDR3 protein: CASSLGVGVDTQYF

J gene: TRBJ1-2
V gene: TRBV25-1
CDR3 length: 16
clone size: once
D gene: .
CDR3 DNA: TGTGCCAGCAGTTTGGGTGTCGGGGGAGCTAACTATGGCTACACCTTC
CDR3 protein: CASSLGVGGANYGYTF

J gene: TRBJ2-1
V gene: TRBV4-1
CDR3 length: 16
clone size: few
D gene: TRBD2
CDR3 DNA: TGCGCCAGCAGCCACCCGGTAGCGGGGGGCCACAATGAGCAGTTCTTC
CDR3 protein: CASSHPVAGGHNEQFF